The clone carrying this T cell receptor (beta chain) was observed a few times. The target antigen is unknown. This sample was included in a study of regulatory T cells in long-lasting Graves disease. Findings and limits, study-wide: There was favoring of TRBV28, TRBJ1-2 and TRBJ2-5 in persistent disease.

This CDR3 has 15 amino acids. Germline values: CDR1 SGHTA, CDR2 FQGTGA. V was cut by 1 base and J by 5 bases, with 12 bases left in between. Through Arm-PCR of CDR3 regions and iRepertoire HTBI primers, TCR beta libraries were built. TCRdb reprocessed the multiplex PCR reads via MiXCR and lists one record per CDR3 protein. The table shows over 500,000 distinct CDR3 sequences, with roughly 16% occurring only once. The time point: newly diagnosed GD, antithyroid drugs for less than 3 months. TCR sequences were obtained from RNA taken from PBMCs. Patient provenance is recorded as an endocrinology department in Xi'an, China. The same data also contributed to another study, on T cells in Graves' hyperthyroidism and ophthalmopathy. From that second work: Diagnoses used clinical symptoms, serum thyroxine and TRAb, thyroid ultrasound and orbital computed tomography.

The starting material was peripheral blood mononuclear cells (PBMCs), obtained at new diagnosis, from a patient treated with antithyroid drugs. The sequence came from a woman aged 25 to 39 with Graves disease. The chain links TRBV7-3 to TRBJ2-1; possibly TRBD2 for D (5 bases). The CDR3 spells CASSLMLSGNNEQFF. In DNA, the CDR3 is TGTGCCAGCAGCTTAATGCTATCCGGGAACAATGAGCAGTTCTTC.